Each of the 9 T cell receptor beta chains below was sequenced from the same sample in a study of Ad26.COV2.S vaccination and SARS-CoV-2 variants. Treatment denoted: 19 received Ad26.COV2.S at low or high dose, single or two shots; 5 received placebo; per-sample allocation not given. The investigators took samples on day 63 after the first vaccine or placebo injection. Clones were sequenced by immunoSEQ multiplex PCR, and TCRdb holds only the in-frame ones, with some missing. The data show 200,000 to 250,000 clones, with 85% to 90% seen just once and roughly 10% held by the top ten. The sample here was peripheral blood, taken in a trial of Ad26.COV2.S vaccine versus placebo. The receptors originated from a person aged 18-65 years who received the Ad26.COV2.S COVID-19 vaccine or a placebo.

The chain employs TRBV28 and TRBJ2-2; 9 nucleotides match TRBD1. The CDR3 length is 15 residues. Germline CDR1 is MDHEN and CDR2 is SYDVKM. V was pared by 2 bases and J by 3 bases, with 1 base of the junction left unmatched. This CDR3 reads CASSLRDRDTGELFF. In DNA, the CDR3 is TGTGCCAGCAGTTTAAGGGACAGGGACACCGGGGAGCTGTTTTTT.

This rearrangement joins TRBV5-1 to TRBJ2-1; 7 bases map to TRBD2. CDR1 is SGHRS, CDR2 YFSETQ, per germline. With V trimmed by 0 bases and J by 8 bases, 8 bases remained unmatched. This CDR3 has 15 residues. This CDR3 reads CASSLDAGEFYEQFF. CDR3 in DNA: TGCGCCAGCAGCTTGGACGCGGGGGAGTTCTATGAGCAGTTCTTC. The variable domain in full, with the rest retrieved from reference TRBV5-1 and TRBJ2-1, is KAGVTQTPRYLIKTRGQQVTLSCSPISGHRSVSWYQQTPGQGLQFLFEYFSETQRNKGNFPGRFSGRQFSNSRSEMNVSTLELGDSALYLCASSLDAGEFYEQFFGPGTRLTVL.

In its sample, this clone was seen many times. V gene TRBV5-6 combines with J gene TRBJ2-2; D is undetermined. This CDR3 is built from 13 residues. Trimming removed 7 bases from V and 1 base from J, with 8 bases in between. The germline CDR1 and CDR2 sequences are SGHDT and YYEEEE. CDR3 amino acids: CASSTVNTGELFF. In nucleotides, the CDR3 is TGTGCCAGCTCGACGGTGAACACCGGGGAGCTGTTTTTT.

This sequence joins TRBV11-3 and TRBJ2-7; 14 bases are a match to TRBD2. The V and J ends lost 5 bases and 9 bases, in that order; junction bases with no gene match: 6. Germline lookup yields CDR1 SGHNT and CDR2 YENEEA. This CDR3 spans 14 amino acids. DNA for the CDR3: TGTGCCAGCAGCAGGGGACTAGCGGGAGACGCGCAGTACTTC. As protein: CASSRGLAGDAQYF.

This chain joins TRBV6-6 and TRBJ2-1; 9 nucleotides match TRBD1. V trimming: 4 bases; J trimming: 7 bases; junction bases outside the gene matches: 8. This CDR3 spans 15 amino acids. Germline CDR1 reads MNHNY; CDR2 reads SVGAGI (reference sequence). Here the CDR3 DNA reads TGTGCCAGCAGTTCAACAGGGGGCGGTTTTAATGAGCAGTTCTTC. Residues: CASSSTGGGFNEQFF.

This chain uses TRBV12-5 with TRBJ2-3; tentative D call: TRBD2 (6 bases). Germline loops: CDR1 LGHNT, CDR2 FRNRAP. The CDR3 totals 13 residues. V lost 3 bases and J lost 15, with 19 bases in between. CDR3 sequence reads: CASGFGRDSPRYF. CDR3 bases: TGTGCTAGTGGTTTCGGCCGGGACTCACCACGCTATTTT.

Note on this clone: In the same sample, other DNA sequences code for this CDR3. The chain is built from TRBV5-1 and TRBJ2-3; the D call may be TRBD1 or TRBD2 (6 bases each). V lost 0 bases to trimming and J lost 4 bases, with 15 bases between them. Germline CDR1 SGHRS, CDR2 YFSETQ. The CDR3 runs 16 residues. CDR3 coding DNA: TGCGCCAGCAGCTTGGCCGGGAGAGGGGGACCAGATACGCAGTATTTT. It yields the protein CASSLAGRGGPDTQYF. The full variable domain, with the rest looked up from reference TRBV5-1 and TRBJ2-3, is KAGVTQTPRYLIKTRGQQVTLSCSPISGHRSVSWYQQTPGQGLQFLFEYFSETQRNKGNFPGRFSGRQFSNSRSEMNVSTLELGDSALYLCASSLAGRGGPDTQYFGPGTRLTVL.

The J gene is TRBJ1-2, the V gene TRBV28; D uncertain. The V end was cut by 4 bases, the J end by 1 base, with 13 bases between. The CDR3 has 15 residues. CDR1 MDHEN and CDR2 SYDVKM come from the germline V gene. The CDR3 loop reads CASSYPSQINYGYTF. The CDR3 bases are TGTGCCAGCAGTTACCCCAGCCAGATTAACTATGGCTACACCTTC.

The rearrangement links TRBV20-1 to TRBJ2-7; no firm D call. The V and J ends lost 3 bases and 9 bases respectively, with 18 bases between them. The CDR3 contains 13 residues. Looked up from germline, CDR1 is DFQATT and CDR2 is SNEGSKA (reference sequence). CDR3: CSASPLRTFGQYF. The CDR3 bases are TGCAGTGCTAGTCCCTTGAGGACGTTCGGGCAGTACTTC.